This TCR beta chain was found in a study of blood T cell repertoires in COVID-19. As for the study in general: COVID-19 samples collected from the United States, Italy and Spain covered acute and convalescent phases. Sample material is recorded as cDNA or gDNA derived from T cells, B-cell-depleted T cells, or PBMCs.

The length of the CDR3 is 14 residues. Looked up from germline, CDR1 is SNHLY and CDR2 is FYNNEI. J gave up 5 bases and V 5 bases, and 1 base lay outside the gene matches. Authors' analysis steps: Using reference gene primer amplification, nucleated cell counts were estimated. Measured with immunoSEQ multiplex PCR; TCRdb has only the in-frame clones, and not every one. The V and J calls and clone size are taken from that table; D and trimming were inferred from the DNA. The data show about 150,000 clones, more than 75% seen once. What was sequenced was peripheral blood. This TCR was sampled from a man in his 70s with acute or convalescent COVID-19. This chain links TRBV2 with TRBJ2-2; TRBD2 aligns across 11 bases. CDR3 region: CASSLAGGTGELFF. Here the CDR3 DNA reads TGTGCCAGCAGTCTAGCGGGGGGTACCGGGGAGCTGTTTTTT. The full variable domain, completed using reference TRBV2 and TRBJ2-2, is EPEVTQTPSHQVTQMGQEVILRCVPISNHLYFYWYRQILGQKVEFLVSFYNNEISEKSEIFDDQFSVERPDGSNFTLKIRSTKLEDSAMYFCASSLAGGTGELFFGEGSRLTVL.